This TCR beta chain was obtained from a study of blood T cell repertoires in COVID-19. At the level of the study: Samples came from the United States, Italy and Spain, spanning acute and convalescent COVID-19.

The method was immunoSEQ multiplex PCR; TCRdb's version includes in-frame clones alone and lacks a portion of them. This sample has roughly 260,000 clones, with approximately 79% found just once. The CDR3 loop spans 11 amino acids. The V gene's germline CDR1 is SSHAT and CDR2 FNYEAQ (reference sequence). A word on this clone: A read error may produce the germline difference seen at one junction end. The identical CDR3 is also encoded by other nucleotide sequences in the sample.

The chain has TRBV7-7 and TRBJ2-1; perhaps TRBD2 as D (5 bases). The material sequenced was peripheral blood. This clonotype was sampled from a woman of 80 years or more with active or convalescent COVID-19. CDR3 region: CASSSGDEQFF. The CDR3 bases are TGTGCTAGCAGCTCCGGGGATGAGCAGTTCTTC.